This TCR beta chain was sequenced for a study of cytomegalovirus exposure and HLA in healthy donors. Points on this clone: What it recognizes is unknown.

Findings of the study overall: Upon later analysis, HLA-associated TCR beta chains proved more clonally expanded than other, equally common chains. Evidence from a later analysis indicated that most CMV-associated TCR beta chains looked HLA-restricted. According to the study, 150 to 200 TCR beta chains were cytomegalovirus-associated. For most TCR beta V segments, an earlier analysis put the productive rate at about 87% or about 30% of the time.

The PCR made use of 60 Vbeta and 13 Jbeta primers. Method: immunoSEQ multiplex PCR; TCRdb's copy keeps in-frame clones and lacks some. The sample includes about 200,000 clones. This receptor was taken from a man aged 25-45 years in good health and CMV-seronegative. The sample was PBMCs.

Here the CDR3 reads CASSLAGLADQETQYF. In nucleotides, the CDR3 is TGTGCCAGCAGCTTGGCCGGACTAGCGGACCAAGAGACCCAGTACTTC. The rearrangement uses TRBV5-4 and TRBJ2-5; 10 positions agree with TRBD2. The CDR3 spans 16 residues. Trimming removed 0 bases from V and 0 bases from J; junction bases left unmatched: 2. CDR1 SGHNT and CDR2 YYREEE come from the germline V gene (reference sequence).